Below, 21 T cell receptor beta chains from the same sample are listed, as sequenced in a study of sequential checkpoint blockade in melanoma (dated by TCRdb to about 2019). This specimen's treatment or condition label, interpreted: randomized to nivolumab then ipilimumab (arm A) or the reverse (arm B). Library construction relied on the immunoSEQ multiplex PCR assay. TCRdb provides this immuneACCESS table in a form limited to in-frame rearrangements. Some clones are lacking; in checked studies, under half of them reflect an unresolved V gene, and why the rest are absent is not known. This sample comprises more than 4,000 clones, more than 75% of them detected only once. Approximately 60% of the sample belongs to the ten largest clones. Sequenced material: CD8+ T cells sorted from blood (inferred from file names), taken from a patient given nivolumab and ipilimumab in sequence. The source of these receptors is a human donor with melanoma.

The chain links TRBV28 to TRBJ2-3, with a tentative D call TRBD2 (5 bases). This CDR3 has 14 residues. Germline lookup yields CDR1 MDHEN and CDR2 SYDVKM. V was trimmed by 3 bases and J by 1 base, leaving 8 bases between them. Written as DNA, the CDR3 is TGTGCCAGCAGTTTCGTACTAGGCACAGATACGCAGTATTTT. Its translation is CASSFVLGTDTQYF.

This chain uses TRBV7-8 with TRBJ2-1; 9 nucleotides line up with TRBD1. The trim removed 5 bases at V and 4 bases at J, leaving 6 bases unmatched. This CDR3 is built from 15 residues. CDR1 SGHVS and CDR2 FQNEAQ come from the germline V gene. The CDR3 DNA reads as TGTGCCAGCAGCCTAGGGACAGGGCCATACAATGAGCAGTTCTTC. Translating it yields CASSLGTGPYNEQFF.

V usage is TRBV6-6 and J usage is TRBJ1-1, with 10 bases matching TRBD1. Germline V gives CDR1 MNHNY, CDR2 SVGAGI (reference sequence). V shed 7 bases, J shed 3 bases, and the junction held 11 bases outside the gene matches. The CDR3 is made up of 16 amino acids. The CDR3 sequence is CASIERDRGPYTEAFF. CDR3 in DNA: TGTGCCAGCATCGAGAGGGACAGGGGACCCTACACTGAAGCTTTCTTT.

V and J are TRBV7-4 and TRBJ1-1; 8 bases are shared with TRBD1. V was clipped by 2 bases and J by 5 bases; unmatched bases: 7. This CDR3 has 15 residues. Germline V lookup: CDR1 SGHVT, CDR2 SQSDAQ. CDR3: CASSLWGRGLTEAFF. CDR3 DNA: TGTGCCAGCAGCTTATGGGGCAGGGGGCTTACTGAAGCTTTCTTT.

The V gene is TRBV2, the J gene TRBJ2-1; D not resolved. The CDR3 is made up of 12 amino acids. V dropped 3 bases and J dropped 4 bases, with 4 bases sitting between them. The V gene's germline CDR1 is SNHLY and CDR2 FYNNEI. CDR3 in amino acids: CASSDNYNEQFF. The CDR3 DNA reads TGTGCCAGCAGTGACAATTACAATGAGCAGTTCTTC. Full variable domain (outside the CDR3, taken from reference TRBV2 and TRBJ2-1): EPEVTQTPSHQVTQMGQEVILRCVPISNHLYFYWYRQILGQKVEFLVSFYNNEISEKSEIFDDQFSVERPDGSNFTLKIRSTKLEDSAMYFCASSDNYNEQFFGPGTRLTVL.

V gene TRBV7-2 combines with J gene TRBJ2-3, with 9 bases lining up with TRBD1. The germline gives CDR1 SGHTA, CDR2 FQGNSA. CDR3 length: 15 amino acids. V was pared by 4 bases and J by 4 bases, with 6 bases of the junction left unmatched. CDR3 residues: CASSSTGGGSDTQYF. DNA of the CDR3: TGTGCCAGCAGCTCGACAGGGGGTGGTTCAGATACGCAGTATTTT.

The chain is built from TRBV6-5 and TRBJ2-7, with a tentative D call TRBD1 (5 bases). The CDR3 covers 13 residues. V was clipped by 2 bases and J by 3 bases, with 8 bases between them. Germline V gene lookup returns CDR1 MNHEY and CDR2 SVGAGI. The CDR3, as DNA: TGTGCCAGCAGTTACGGGGCGGTCTACGAGCAGTACTTC. Protein sequence: CASSYGAVYEQYF.

By its share, this clone is medium-sized. This chain's CDR3 is CASSLVFGSGGSYNEQFF. The CDR3 region has the DNA TGTGCCAGCAGCTTAGTTTTTGGTAGCGGGGGCTCCTACAATGAGCAGTTCTTC. This chain links TRBV11-3 with TRBJ2-1; TRBD2 matches at 9 bases. CDR1 and CDR2 from the germline V gene are SGHNT and YENEEA. This CDR3 is 18 amino acids long. The V segment lost 1 base and the J segment 0 bases; nucleotides outside the gene matches: 7.

This chain connects TRBV19 to TRBJ2-7; TRBD1 agrees at 8 bases. Trimming took 4 bases from V and 10 from J; bases not matched to a gene: 12. Germline V lookup: CDR1 LNHDA, CDR2 SQIVND (reference sequence). This CDR3 has 14 amino acids. The CDR3 nucleotides read TGTGCCAGTAGTAAGGGCGGACAGGGCCTAGGACAGTACTTC. Amino acid sequence: CASSKGGQGLGQYF.

Remarks on this clone: One end of the junction varies from germline; a read error may be responsible. V gene TRBV5-1 combines with J gene TRBJ2-7; 8 bases agree with TRBD2. Germline CDR1 SGHRS, CDR2 YFSETQ. CDR3 length: 14 amino acids. The CDR3 bases are TGCACCAGCAGCTTGTCGGGACTAGCCTACGAGCAGTACTTC. It yields the protein CTSSLSGLAYEQYF.

V gene TRBV7-2 combines with J gene TRBJ1-4, with D possibly matching TRBD1 (6 bases). Trimming cost V 5 bases and J 8 bases, with 15 bases left between them. Germline assignment: CDR1 SGHTA and CDR2 FQGNSA. The CDR3 loop spans 14 amino acids. CDR3 region: CASSSGGDREKLFF. In DNA form, the CDR3 reads TGTGCCAGCAGCAGTGGGGGCGATCGCGAAAAACTGTTTTTT.

The rearrangement uses TRBV9 and TRBJ2-7; no reliable D call. V was cut by 0 bases and J by 7 bases, with 11 bases left in between. Germline values: CDR1 SGDLS, CDR2 YYNGEE. CDR3 length: 13 amino acids. The CDR3 DNA sequence: TGTGCCAGCAGCGTAGCGTATGAGAGAGAGCAGTACTTC. It yields the protein CASSVAYEREQYF.

This clone showed up just once. This chain uses TRBV6-5 with TRBJ1-1; 8 bases align to TRBD1. Trimming took 10 bases from V and 4 from J; bases not matched to a gene: 2. The CDR3 totals 11 residues. CDR1 is MNHEY, CDR2 SVGAGI, per germline. The CDR3 loop reads CATTGGTEAFF. The DNA of the CDR3 is TGTGCCACCACAGGGGGCACTGAAGCTTTCTTT.

This rearrangement joins TRBV6-1 to TRBJ2-1; TRBD1 is a possible D gene (6 bases). The CDR3 has 17 amino acids. The germline V gene has CDR1 MNHNS and CDR2 SASEGT. The ends were cut back, 1 base at V and 0 bases at J, with 13 bases in the middle. CDR3 in amino acids: CASSEERGRSSYNEQFF. The CDR3 DNA reads TGTGCCAGCAGTGAAGAAAGGGGGAGAAGCTCCTACAATGAGCAGTTCTTC.

The V call is TRBV4-3, the J call TRBJ2-7, with D hard to call. The germline gives CDR1 LGHNA, CDR2 YSLEER. V dropped 0 bases and J dropped 3 bases, with 12 bases sitting between them. This CDR3 spans 15 amino acids. The CDR3 loop reads CASSQEKSPSYEQYF. The CDR3, as DNA: TGCGCCAGCAGCCAAGAGAAGTCTCCGAGCTACGAGCAGTACTTC.

The chain combines TRBV29-1 with TRBJ2-7, with a weak D call TRBD1 (5 bases). Germline V gene data show CDR1 as SQVTM and CDR2 as ANQGSEA. The CDR3 runs to 12 residues. Trimming removed 7 bases from V and 6 bases from J, with 16 bases in between. The CDR3 region is CSAVSAGIEQYF. Here the CDR3 DNA reads TGCAGCGCCGTGAGTGCAGGGATCGAGCAGTACTTC.

The V call is TRBV6-5, the J call TRBJ2-5, with D hard to call. Judging by the DNA end, TRBJ2-7 fits better; the J call may be wrong. The CDR3 has 11 residues. Germline loops: CDR1 MNHEY, CDR2 SVGAGI. The CDR3 loop reads CASSSYYEQYF. The CDR3, as DNA: TGTGCCAGCAGTTCCTACTACGAGCAGTACTTC.

The chain employs TRBV28 and TRBJ2-3, with D maybe TRBD2 (6 bases). The CDR3 covers 15 residues. Germline CDR1 MDHEN, CDR2 SYDVKM. The germline V and J ends were trimmed by 8 bases and 3 bases, with 18 bases remaining between them. The CDR3 coding sequence is TGTGCCAGCCCCCACGGGACTCGACTAACAGATACGCAGTATTTT. Protein product: CASPHGTRLTDTQYF.

The rearrangement joins TRBV4-3 to TRBJ1-5, with 11 nucleotides matching TRBD1. Germline trimming cut 1 base from V and 5 bases from J; bases unmatched to any gene: 7. The CDR3 spans 17 residues. Germline V lookup: CDR1 LGHNA, CDR2 YSLEER. CDR3 bases: TGCGCCAGCAGCCAAGTGATAGGGACAGGGGGGGATCAGCCCCAGCATTTT. Residues: CASSQVIGTGGDQPQHF.

V and J are TRBV2 and TRBJ1-2; D unresolved. CDR3 size: 15 residues. Trimming removed 3 bases at V and 2 bases at J, with 13 bases between. Germline assignment: CDR1 SNHLY and CDR2 FYNNEI. CDR3 nucleotides: TGTGCCAGCAGTGAGGTAGGAGGTGCCAACTATGGCTACACCTTC. Translation: CASSEVGGANYGYTF.

The rearrangement links TRBV5-1 to TRBJ1-1; D unresolved. Germline V gives CDR1 SGHRS, CDR2 YFSETQ. CDR3 length: 15 residues. Between the trimmed V and J ends, which lost 1 base and 0 bases, there was a span of 10 bases. This chain's CDR3 is CASSLTHSLNTEAFF. The DNA for the CDR3 is TGCGCCAGCAGCTTGACTCACAGTCTGAACACTGAAGCTTTCTTT.